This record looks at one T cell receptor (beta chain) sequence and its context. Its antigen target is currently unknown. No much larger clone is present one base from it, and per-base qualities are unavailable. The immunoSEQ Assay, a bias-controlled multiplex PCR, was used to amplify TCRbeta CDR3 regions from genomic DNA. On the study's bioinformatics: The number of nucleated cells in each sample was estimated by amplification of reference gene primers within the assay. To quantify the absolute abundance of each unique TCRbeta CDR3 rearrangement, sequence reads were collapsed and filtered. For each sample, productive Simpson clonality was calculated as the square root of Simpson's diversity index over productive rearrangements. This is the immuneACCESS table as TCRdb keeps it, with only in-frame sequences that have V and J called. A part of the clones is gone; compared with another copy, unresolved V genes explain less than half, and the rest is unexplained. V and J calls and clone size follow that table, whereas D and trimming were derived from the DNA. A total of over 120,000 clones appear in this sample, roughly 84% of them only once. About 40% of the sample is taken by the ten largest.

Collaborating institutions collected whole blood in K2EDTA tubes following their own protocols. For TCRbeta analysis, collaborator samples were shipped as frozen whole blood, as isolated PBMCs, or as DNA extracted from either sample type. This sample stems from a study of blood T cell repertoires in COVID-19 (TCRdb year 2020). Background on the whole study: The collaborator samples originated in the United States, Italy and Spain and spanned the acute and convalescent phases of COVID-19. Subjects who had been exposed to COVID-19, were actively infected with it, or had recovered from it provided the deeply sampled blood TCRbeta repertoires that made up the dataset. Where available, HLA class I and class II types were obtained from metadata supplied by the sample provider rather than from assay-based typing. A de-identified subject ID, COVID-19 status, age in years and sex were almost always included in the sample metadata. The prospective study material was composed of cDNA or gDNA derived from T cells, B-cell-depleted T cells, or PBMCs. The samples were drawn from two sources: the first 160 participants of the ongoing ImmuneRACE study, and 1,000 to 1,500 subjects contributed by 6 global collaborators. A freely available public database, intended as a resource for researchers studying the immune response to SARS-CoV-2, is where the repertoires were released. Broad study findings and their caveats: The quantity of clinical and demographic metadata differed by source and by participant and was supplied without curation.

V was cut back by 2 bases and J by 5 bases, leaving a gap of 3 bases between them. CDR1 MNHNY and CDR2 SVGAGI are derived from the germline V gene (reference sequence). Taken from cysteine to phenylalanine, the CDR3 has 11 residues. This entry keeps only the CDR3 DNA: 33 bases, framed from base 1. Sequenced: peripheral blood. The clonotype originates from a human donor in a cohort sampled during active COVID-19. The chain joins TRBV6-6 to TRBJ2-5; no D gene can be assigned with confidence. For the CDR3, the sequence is CASSYAETQYF. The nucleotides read TGTGCCAGCAGTTACGCGGAGACCCAGTACTTC.